This TCR beta chain originates from a study of vaccination and CD4 T cells after COVID-19. The study's findings and limits: Convalescent patients' median share of reactive clones seen only post-vaccination was 85% to 90%.

This clonotype was counted a few times. Its antigen is unidentified. The germline gives CDR1 ENHRY, CDR2 SYGVKD. V lost 3 bases and J lost 1, with 9 bases in between. This CDR3 region has 14 residues. Researchers used the Oncomine TCR Beta short-read assay to sequence DNA from cultured CD4+ T cells. TCRdb re-called the PCR reads with MiXCR, one entry per CDR3 protein. Of almost 20,000 distinct CDR3 sequences in the sample, 46% were seen once. The treatment here: roughly 11-day PBMC culture with coronavirus spike peptide pools or control peptides (ViraFEST assay). This TCR was recovered from a human donor who had recovered from COVID-19. The sequencing used CD4+ T cells from blood, cultured in vitro, collected after SARS-CoV-2 vaccination. The rearrangement uses TRBV10-3 and TRBJ2-5; possibly TRBD2 for D (5 bases). The CDR3, as DNA: TGTGCCATCAGTGACAGCGGCCTCCAAGAGACCCAGTACTTC. It specifies CAISDSGLQETQYF.